In this sample, the clone carrying this T cell receptor (beta chain) turned up a few times. Antigen: not known. MiXCR was run by TCRdb on the RT-PCR reads, yielding one entry per CDR3 protein. The repertoire holds almost 250,000 distinct CDR3 sequences, with about 12% as singletons. The CDR3 sequence is 16 residues long. Losses at the gene ends were 4 bases for V and 5 bases for J; bases not matched to a gene: 13. CDR1 and CDR2 (germline): MRHNA, SNTAGT. The data are from a study of response to subunit inactivated influenza vaccine. General study results and limits: Authors suggested seasonal influenza vaccinations each recruit few new T cells.

The sequence was obtained from a man aged 50-59 years who received an inactivated influenza vaccine. The source was non-naive T cells sorted from PBMCs, collected 14 to 15 days before vaccination. The chain combines TRBV6-4 with TRBJ1-1, with 7 bases that match TRBD1. CDR3 bases: TGTGCCAGCAGTGGAGTGGGGGCTTCAGGGGGAACTGAAGCTTTCTTT. This translates into CASSGVGASGGTEAFF.